This T cell receptor beta chain derives from a study of shared clonotypes between healthy human individuals. Splitting of CD4+ cells produced CD45RA+ naive and CD45RA-negative memory subsets. Study results and limitations: Rarefaction gave evidence that sorted-subset sequencing remained incomplete despite large depth. Relative to memory subsets, naive subsets generally showed larger estimated richness. Among non-shared clonotypes, generation probabilities were lower than among those shared by all four donors.

Profiled with immunoSEQ multiplex PCR; TCRdb holds only in-frame clones, not every one. The sample contains under 850,000 clones, over 55% of which appear only once. With respect to this clone: The antigen remains undetermined.

The CDR3 runs 13 residues. Germline lookup yields CDR1 SGHTA and CDR2 FQGNSA. V lost 5 bases and J 8 bases, leaving 15 bases between the germline ends. Sequencing was performed on memory CD4+ T cells sorted from blood. Documented subset: CD45RA-negative fraction. This sequence was found in a woman under 40 in good health. The chain has TRBV7-2 and TRBJ1-2; D ambiguous. CDR3 in amino acids: CASSQTTLQGYTF. The DNA for the CDR3 is TGTGCCAGCAGCCAAACTACTCTTCAAGGCTACACCTTC. Based on the CDR3 plus reference TRBV7-2 and TRBJ1-2, the full variable domain is GAGVSQSPSNKVTEKGKDVELRCDPISGHTALYWYRQSLGQGLEFLIYFQGNSAPDKSGLPSDRFSAERTGGSVSTLTIQRTQQEDSAVYLCASSQTTLQGYTFGSGTRLTVV.